The entry below describes one TCR beta chain. CDR3 size: 18 residues. Germline V CDR1 and CDR2: SNHLY, FYNNEI. The V gene end was trimmed by 6 bases and the J gene end by 2 bases; junction bases not matched to a gene: 11. Following RNA extraction, reverse transcription yielded cDNA that acted as the sequencing template. Only in-frame clones appear in the TCRdb table, and some are missing; sequencing was by immunoSEQ multiplex PCR. The data contain over 50,000 clones, roughly 44% of them singletons. The data are from a study of CD8+ T cells in alopecia areata. Study context: Those treated were given oral tofacitinib at 5 to 10 mg twice daily. Treatment with tofacitinib (6 to 18 months) was followed by 6 months off drug.

This receptor was identified in a human donor with alopecia areata. V and J are TRBV2 and TRBJ2-6; 9 bases are shared with TRBD1. The specimen comprised CD8+ T cells sorted from blood, sampled at week 0. DNA for the CDR3: TGTGCCAGCAGATCCTTGGACAGGGGAATCGCTGGGGCCAACGTCCTGACTTTC. This translates into CASRSLDRGIAGANVLTF.